Below are 17 T cell receptor beta chains sequenced from a single sample in a study of cytomegalovirus exposure and HLA in healthy donors. PCR used 60 Vbeta primers and 13 Jbeta primers. Clones were read by immunoSEQ multiplex PCR, and TCRdb kept only the in-frame ones, dropping some. Of around 140,000 clones listed, roughly four fifths are singletons. Sequenced material: PBMCs. The receptors here all came from a female donor in good health and CMV-seropositive.

The rearrangement uses TRBV4-1 and TRBJ1-2; 9 nucleotides line up with TRBD1. CDR1 and CDR2 from the germline V gene are MGHRA and YSYEKL. The length of the CDR3 is 14 residues. V shed 0 bases and J 8 bases; nucleotides not matched to a gene: 4. The CDR3 region has the DNA TGCGCCAGCAGCCAAGAACAGGGGGCGAAAGGCTACACCTTC. Translated: CASSQEQGAKGYTF.

V is TRBV6-5 and J is TRBJ2-5, with D tentatively TRBD1 (6 bases). The CDR3 is 14 amino acids. Germline-derived CDR1 and CDR2 are MNHEY and SVGAGI. V was trimmed by 5 bases and J by 2 bases, leaving 12 bases between them. DNA for the CDR3: TGTGCCAGCAGTGGTCAGGGGCCACAAGAGACCCAGTACTTC. This codes for CASSGQGPQETQYF.

This chain connects TRBV2 to TRBJ2-7; 10 bases line up with TRBD1. CDR3 length equals 14 residues. The V and J ends lost 3 bases and 7 bases, in that order; junction bases with no gene match: 6. Germline values: CDR1 SNHLY, CDR2 FYNNEI. This CDR3 is CASSERQGAREQYF. The CDR3 DNA reads as TGTGCCAGCAGTGAGAGACAGGGGGCTAGGGAGCAGTACTTC.

This chain connects TRBV4-1 to TRBJ2-7, with 7 bases fitting TRBD2. The CDR3 extends over 14 amino acids. Germline values: CDR1 MGHRA, CDR2 YSYEKL. The trim removed 0 bases at V and 2 bases at J, leaving 1 base unmatched. The CDR3: CASSQEGGAYEQYF. The DNA for the CDR3 is TGCGCCAGCAGCCAAGAGGGGGGGGCCTACGAGCAGTACTTC.

In its sample, this clone was seen a few times. The chain joins TRBV7-9 to TRBJ1-1; a possible D gene is TRBD1 (6 bases). The germline gives CDR1 SEHNR, CDR2 FQNEAQ (reference sequence). V was trimmed by 6 bases and J by 7 bases, leaving 12 bases between them. The CDR3 totals 12 residues. The CDR3 sequence: CASRQQGIEAFF. CDR3 bases: TGTGCCAGCAGACAACAGGGCATTGAAGCTTTCTTT.

In DNA form, the CDR3 reads TGTGCCTGGAGTCAGACAGGGGGGTCCCTAGATACGCAGTATTTT. This translates into CAWSQTGGSLDTQYF. This chain connects TRBV30 to TRBJ2-3; 9 bases fit TRBD1. The trim removed 2 bases at V and 5 bases at J, leaving 8 bases unmatched. The germline V gene encodes CDR1 GTSNPN and CDR2 SVGIG (reference sequence). The CDR3 has 15 residues.

The V call is TRBV7-9, the J call TRBJ2-3; a weak D match, TRBD1 (6 bases). This CDR3 is 15 amino acids long. Germline V gene data show CDR1 as SEHNR and CDR2 as FQNEAQ (reference sequence). Trimming pared 5 bases from V and 5 bases from J, leaving 17 bases between. The CDR3 coding sequence is TGTGCCAGCAGCAATAGGGACACCAACGTAGATACGCAGTATTTT. Amino acid sequence: CASSNRDTNVDTQYF.

This rearrangement joins TRBV5-1 to TRBJ2-5; a possible D gene is TRBD1 (5 bases). The germline CDR1 and CDR2 sequences are SGHRS and YFSETQ. The CDR3 has 12 residues. The V end lost 4 bases, the J end lost 4 bases, and 8 bases lay between the germline ends. CDR3 sequence (DNA): TGCGCCAGCAGCCAGGGTTCAGAGACCCAGTACTTC. Its translation: CASSQGSETQYF. The full variable domain, its missing parts supplied by reference TRBV5-1 and TRBJ2-5, is KAGVTQTPRYLIKTRGQQVTLSCSPISGHRSVSWYQQTPGQGLQFLFEYFSETQRNKGNFPGRFSGRQFSNSRSEMNVSTLELGDSALYLCASSQGSETQYFGPGTRLLVL.

V usage is TRBV28 and J usage is TRBJ1-2; D gene ambiguous. The CDR3 covers 11 residues. Trimming removed 6 bases from V and 2 bases from J, with 4 bases in between. Germline CDR1 and CDR2: MDHEN and SYDVKM. CDR3 DNA: TGTGCCAGCAGCTTCAACTATGGCTACACCTTC. Protein product: CASSFNYGYTF.

CDR3 in DNA: TGTGCCAGCAGCGTAGGACCGGGTCACAACCAAGAGACCCAGTACTTC. Its translation: CASSVGPGHNQETQYF. The V gene is TRBV9, the J gene TRBJ2-5; D ambiguous. The CDR3 loop spans 16 amino acids. Germline V gene lookup returns CDR1 SGDLS and CDR2 YYNGEE. V was cut by 0 bases and J by 0 bases, with 12 bases left in between.

The chain employs TRBV4-2 and TRBJ2-3; 7 bases are shared with TRBD2. Germline V lookup: CDR1 LGHNA, CDR2 YNFKEQ. The CDR3 covers 16 residues. Unmatched junction bases numbered 10, after V lost 4 bases and J lost 3 bases. This CDR3 reads CASSPLLAKGTDTQYF. CDR3 DNA: TGTGCCAGCAGCCCCCTACTAGCGAAGGGTACAGATACGCAGTATTTT.

The V call is TRBV27, the J call TRBJ2-1, with D tentatively TRBD2 (6 bases). V gave up 0 bases and J gave up 15 bases, with 15 bases separating them. Germline V CDR1 and CDR2: MNHEY, SMNVEV (reference sequence). The CDR3 is made up of 13 amino acids. The CDR3 sequence is CASSLSLAVPLFF. The CDR3 DNA is TGTGCCAGCAGTTTATCGTTAGCGGTCCCTTTGTTCTTC.

The chain joins TRBV5-1 to TRBJ2-1; 11 bases align to TRBD1. The CDR3 length is 16 residues. Germline V CDR1 and CDR2: SGHRS, YFSETQ. V lost 4 bases, J lost 8 bases, and 11 bases stayed unmatched. The CDR3 spells CASSRAVDRGQDEQFF. CDR3 nucleotide sequence: TGCGCCAGCAGCCGCGCGGTGGACAGGGGGCAAGATGAGCAGTTCTTC.

The chain employs TRBV25-1 and TRBJ2-3, with 12 bases lining up with TRBD2. Looked up from germline, CDR1 is MGHDK and CDR2 is SYGVNS. V shed 5 bases and J 0 bases; nucleotides not matched to a gene: 9. The CDR3 totals 18 residues. Written as DNA, the CDR3 is TGTGCCAGCAGTCCACTAGCGGGGGGCTCGTCTAGCACAGATACGCAGTATTTT. This codes for CASSPLAGGSSSTDTQYF.

The rearrangement uses TRBV14 and TRBJ2-5, with D perhaps matching TRBD2 (5 bases). Trimming removed 1 base from V and 2 bases from J, with 14 bases in between. Germline V lookup: CDR1 SGHDN, CDR2 FVKESK. The CDR3 is 16 residues long. The DNA of the CDR3 is TGTGCCAGCAGCCAAGTTTCGGGGAGACTACAAGAGACCCAGTACTTC. It is translated as CASSQVSGRLQETQYF.

The chain recombines TRBV7-6 with TRBJ2-3; 9 nucleotides align to TRBD2. Unmatched junction bases numbered 6, after V lost 1 base and J lost 4 bases. The CDR3 is 16 amino acids. Germline assignment: CDR1 SGHVS and CDR2 FNYEAQ. The CDR3 region is CASSLDPAGGADTQYF. The CDR3 coding sequence is TGTGCCAGCAGCTTAGATCCAGCGGGAGGCGCAGATACGCAGTATTTT.

This chain uses TRBV11-1 with TRBJ2-7; 9 nucleotides align to TRBD1. The germline CDR1 and CDR2 sequences are SGHAT and FQDESV (reference sequence). The length of the CDR3 is 15 residues. V dropped 5 bases and J dropped 0; count of bases not matched to a gene: 5. The CDR3 DNA reads TGTGCCAGCAGCCGGGACAGGGTCATCTCCTACGAGCAGTACTTC. Amino acid sequence: CASSRDRVISYEQYF.